This TCR beta chain originates from a study of T-cell reconstitution after alpha-beta-depleted transplantation in children. Whole-study findings and limits: Several hundred expanded graft clones reportedly were the source of alpha-beta T cells about two months after transplant. Newly produced T cells mostly provided counts and TCRbeta diversity after one year, as hyperexpanded clones declined. Surviving recipient cells, namely T cells and thymic progenitors, were the source of high day-60 TCRbeta diversity in some patients.

The TCRbeta library was prepared with unique molecular identifiers. TCRdb itself ran the PCR reads through MiXCR, one entry per CDR3 protein. The data contain about 980,000 distinct CDR3 sequences, less than 30% of them singletons. Trimming removed 4 bases from V and 2 bases from J; junction bases left unmatched: 3. The germline V gene encodes CDR1 MGHRA and CDR2 YSYEKL. This CDR3 has 14 residues. Concerning this clonotype itself: Its antigen remains unidentified.

This sample comprised PBMCs, mostly from graft donor cells, obtained 360 days after TCRalphabeta/CD19-depleted stem cell transplant. This receptor was taken from a boy under two years old who had a stem cell transplant for SCID, so the T cells may come from the graft donor. V is TRBV4-1 and J is TRBJ2-3; 7 bases agree with TRBD1. The CDR3 sequence is CASSPTGITDTQYF. As DNA, the CDR3 is TGCGCCAGCAGCCCGACAGGGATCACAGATACGCAGTATTTT.